These 19 T cell receptor beta chains were all obtained from the same sample, sequenced in a study of T cell repertoires in cytomegalovirus infection. Each CDR3 protein gets one entry after TCRdb re-called the reads with MiXCR. The top ten hold approximately 11% of the sample, which has just over 150,000 distinct CDR3 sequences, 20% to 25% seen once. Sequencing input: PBMCs. These receptors all stem from a human donor in good health (CMV status not recorded). Some clones in this sample may be carry-over from other donors' samples.

With respect to this clonotype: This could be a read error, since a much larger clone is one nucleotide away. V gene TRBV19 combines with J gene TRBJ2-7; 9 bases align to TRBD1. CDR1 LNHDA and CDR2 SQIVND come from the germline V gene (reference sequence). The CDR3 contains 15 residues. Trimming at V came to 9 bases and at J to 3 bases, leaving 12 bases not matched to a gene. CDR3 DNA sequence: TGTGCCAGAAGTGGGGGGACAGGGAGACTCTACGAGCAGTACTTC. Amino acids: CARSGGTGRLYEQYF.

Concerning this clonotype: A clone one base away is much larger, so this may be a read error. The V and J genes are TRBV28 and TRBJ2-1, with D maybe TRBD2 (6 bases). In germline, CDR1 is MDHEN, CDR2 SYDVKM. This CDR3 is built from 14 residues. In DNA, the CDR3 is TGTGTCGGGGGTGGGAGGTTCTCCTACAATGAGCAGTTCTTC. It codes for CVGGGRFSYNEQFF. Full variable domain (missing parts from reference TRBV28 and TRBJ2-1): DVKVTQSSRYLVKRTGEKVFLECVQDMDHENMFWYRQDPGLGLRLIYFSYDVKMKEKGDIPEGYSVSREKKERFSLILESASTNQTSMYLCVGGGRFSYNEQFFGPGTRLTVL.

This clonotype was recorded a few times. V gene TRBV28 combines with J gene TRBJ1-5; D is possibly TRBD1 (6 bases). Germline V lookup: CDR1 MDHEN, CDR2 SYDVKM. V was cut by 3 bases and J by 3 bases, with 9 bases left in between. There are 14 residues in the CDR3. This chain's CDR3 is CASSLGGANQPQHF. The CDR3, as DNA: TGTGCCAGCAGTTTGGGGGGGGCCAATCAGCCCCAGCATTTT. Full variable domain (missing parts from reference TRBV28 and TRBJ1-5): DVKVTQSSRYLVKRTGEKVFLECVQDMDHENMFWYRQDPGLGLRLIYFSYDVKMKEKGDIPEGYSVSREKKERFSLILESASTNQTSMYLCASSLGGANQPQHFGDGTRLSIL.

This clonotype was observed many times. This chain uses TRBV7-9 with TRBJ1-1, with D possibly TRBD1 on 6 matching bases. CDR1 and CDR2 (germline): SEHNR, FQNEAQ (reference sequence). V was pared by 3 bases and J by 1 base, with 9 bases between. CDR3 size: 14 residues. The CDR3 spells CASSLGQQNTEAFF. For the CDR3, the DNA is TGTGCCAGCAGCTTGGGACAACAGAACACTGAAGCTTTCTTT.

In its sample, this clonotype was seen a few times. The chain couples TRBV7-8 to TRBJ2-1; 12 bases are shared with TRBD2. The germline CDR1 and CDR2 sequences are SGHVS and FQNEAQ. The J segment lost 8 bases and the V segment lost 1 base, leaving 15 bases of the junction unmatched. The CDR3 length is 19 residues. CDR3 in amino acids: CASSLESRTSGVHRYEQFF. CDR3 sequence (DNA): TGTGCCAGCAGCTTAGAATCCCGGACTAGCGGGGTACACCGGTATGAGCAGTTCTTC.

The chain combines TRBV28 with TRBJ2-1; 9 bases are shared with TRBD1. The germline V gene encodes CDR1 MDHEN and CDR2 SYDVKM. The length of the CDR3 is 15 residues. With V trimmed by 5 bases and J by 5 bases, 7 bases remained unmatched. CDR3 sequence: CASSPRDRDNNEQFF. Written as DNA, the CDR3 is TGTGCCAGCAGTCCCCGGGACAGGGATAACAATGAGCAGTTCTTC. Supplemented by reference TRBV28 and TRBJ2-1, the full variable domain reads DVKVTQSSRYLVKRTGEKVFLECVQDMDHENMFWYRQDPGLGLRLIYFSYDVKMKEKGDIPEGYSVSREKKERFSLILESASTNQTSMYLCASSPRDRDNNEQFFGPGTRLTVL.

This clonotype was counted only a few times. CDR3 amino acids: CASSLDRAQETQYF. In nucleotides, the CDR3 is TGTGCCAGCAGTCTCGACAGGGCGCAAGAGACCCAGTACTTC. The V call is TRBV12-3 or TRBV12-4, the J call TRBJ2-5; 7 nucleotides align to TRBD1. The CDR3 sequence is 14 residues long. V gave up 5 bases and J gave up 2 bases; unmatched junction bases: 5.

V is TRBV7-3 and J is TRBJ1-1; D may be TRBD1 (6 bases). The CDR3 contains 14 residues. Per the germline V gene, CDR1 is SGHTA and CDR2 is FQGTGA. V lost 4 bases, J lost 1 base, and 10 bases lay in between. CDR3 sequence reads: CASSSQQGNTEAFF. CDR3 DNA sequence: TGTGCCAGCAGCTCCCAACAGGGGAACACTGAAGCTTTCTTT.

The genes are TRBV18 and TRBJ2-5; 7 positions match TRBD1. With 3 bases clipped from V and 4 bases from J, the junction kept 5 bases outside the gene matches. The CDR3 has 14 residues. Germline V gene lookup returns CDR1 KGHSH and CDR2 LQKENI. The CDR3 DNA reads as TGTGCCAGCTCACCGGAGACAGGGTCAGAGACCCAGTACTTC. This gives the protein CASSPETGSETQYF.

This clonotype was detected many times. The rearrangement links TRBV7-2 to TRBJ2-7, with 9 bases fitting TRBD2. V dropped 4 bases and J dropped 7; count of bases not matched to a gene: 23. This CDR3 contains 19 residues. The germline V gene encodes CDR1 SGHTA and CDR2 FQGNSA. The CDR3 loop is CASSSRLGGGASGNGEQYF. As DNA, the CDR3 is TGTGCCAGCAGCTCCCGACTGGGCGGGGGGGCCTCGGGCAACGGAGAGCAGTACTTC.

This chain connects TRBV15 to TRBJ2-5; 10 nucleotides line up with TRBD2. This CDR3 comprises 16 residues. Germline values: CDR1 LNHNV, CDR2 YYDKDF (reference sequence). With 3 bases clipped from V and 5 bases from J, the junction kept 9 bases outside the gene matches. CDR3 DNA: TGTGCCACCAGCAGGGGTCAGCGGGGGGGCTATGAGACCCAGTACTTC. As protein: CATSRGQRGGYETQYF.

This clonotype was observed at least ten times. The chain carries TRBV7-2 and TRBJ2-3; D possibly matches TRBD1 or TRBD2 (5 bases each). CDR1 is SGHTA, CDR2 FQGNSA, per germline. CDR3 length equals 14 residues. Trimming took off 2 bases at V and 1 base at J, with 7 bases between the two ends. The chain's CDR3 is CASSLLGGTDTQYF. The CDR3 nucleotides are TGTGCCAGCAGCTTACTGGGGGGCACAGATACGCAGTATTTT. Supplemented by reference TRBV7-2 and TRBJ2-3, the full variable domain reads GAGVSQSPSNKVTEKGKDVELRCDPISGHTALYWYRQSLGQGLEFLIYFQGNSAPDKSGLPSDRFSAERTGGSVSTLTIQRTQQEDSAVYLCASSLLGGTDTQYFGPGTRLTVL.

This clonotype came up a few times. The chain employs TRBV5-5 and TRBJ2-7, with TRBD2 matching 8 bases. With 3 bases clipped from V and 3 bases from J, the junction kept 5 bases outside the gene matches. CDR3 length equals 14 residues. CDR1 and CDR2 (germline): SGHKS, YYEKEE (reference sequence). Here the CDR3 DNA reads TGTGCCAGCAGCTCGACTAGCGTAAACTACGAGCAGTACTTC. As protein: CASSSTSVNYEQYF.

This chain connects TRBV6-2 or TRBV6-3 to TRBJ1-1, with D possibly TRBD1 on 5 matching bases. Germline loops: CDR1 MNHEY, CDR2 SVGEGT. This CDR3 is 13 amino acids long. The V and J ends lost 7 bases and 0 bases respectively, with 9 bases between them. The CDR3 loop is CASTQGMNTEAFF. DNA of the CDR3: TGTGCCAGCACTCAGGGAATGAACACTGAAGCTTTCTTT.

The V gene is TRBV18, the J gene TRBJ2-3; 7 bases line up with TRBD2. The germline gives CDR1 KGHSH, CDR2 LQKENI. Trimming cost V 3 bases and J 0 bases; bases outside gene matches: 6. This CDR3 spans 16 amino acids. CDR3 amino acids: CASSPVGLTSTDTQYF. CDR3 nucleotide sequence: TGTGCCAGCTCACCGGTGGGACTAACTAGCACAGATACGCAGTATTTT.

In its sample, this clonotype was seen a few times. CDR3 in DNA: TGTGCCAGCAGCCTTAAGACAGATCCCTCCTACGAGCAGTACTTC. Protein: CASSLKTDPSYEQYF. The genes are TRBV4-2 and TRBJ2-7, with a possible D match to TRBD1 (5 bases). In germline, CDR1 is LGHNA, CDR2 YNFKEQ. The CDR3 runs 15 residues. V lost 4 bases, J lost 0 bases, and 13 bases lay in between.

The V and J genes are TRBV12-3 or TRBV12-4 and TRBJ2-1, with D tentatively TRBD1 (6 bases). The ends were cut back, 3 bases at V and 1 base at J, with 10 bases in the middle. This CDR3 has 15 residues. The chain's CDR3 is CASSFPRGSYNEQFF. Here the CDR3 DNA reads TGTGCCAGCAGTTTCCCTAGGGGGTCCTACAATGAGCAGTTCTTC.

The table lists this clonotype with many counts. The V call is TRBV7-2, the J call TRBJ2-3; 9 bases match TRBD2. The CDR3 is 15 residues long. From germline, CDR1 is SGHTA and CDR2 FQGNSA. Trimming took 3 bases from V and 3 from J; bases not matched to a gene: 4. The CDR3 DNA reads as TGTGCCAGCAGCTTTAGCGGGAGTGGAACAGATACGCAGTATTTT. This translates into CASSFSGSGTDTQYF.

This clonotype occurred once. This clone may be a read error of a much larger clone one base away. The chain joins TRBV7-8 to TRBJ2-1; D not resolved. Germline assignment: CDR1 SGHVS and CDR2 FQNEAQ. The CDR3 length is 16 residues. This CDR3 is CARSLALIGTHNEQFF. The CDR3 bases are TGTGCCCGCAGCCTGGCTTTGATAGGTACACACAATGAGCAGTTCTTC.